The rows below give T cell receptor beta chains drawn from one sample of a study of T-cell memory formation after mild COVID-19. MiXCR, applied by TCRdb to the 5' RACE reads, yields one record per CDR3 protein. This sample carries over 150,000 distinct CDR3 sequences, 20% to 25% of them seen once, and the ten largest clones take roughly 24%. Sample: PBMCs or a T cell subset sorted from them (not recorded which). The receptor source for this set is an adult woman who had mild COVID-19 (a few samples of this study predate the infection). Cell type and time point are not known. CDR3s include the opening cysteine and the closing phenylalanine or tryptophan. The order of the fields is V gene, D gene, J gene, clone size, CDR3 DNA, CDR3 protein. A D gene is named only where the DNA matches it firmly. Expanded clones get a size class; other rows say once, few or many, or leave the size out.

V gene: TRBV4-1; D gene: .; J gene: TRBJ1-1; clone size: few; CDR3 DNA: TGCGCCAGCAGCTACCCGGGGCAGGGGATTGATACTGAAGCTTTCTTT; CDR3 protein: CASSYPGQGIDTEAFF
V gene: TRBV9; D gene: TRBD2; J gene: TRBJ2-1; clone size: .; CDR3 DNA: TGTGCCAGCAGCCGGGGACTAGCGGGAGTAGAAAATGAGCAGTTCTTC; CDR3 protein: CASSRGLAGVENEQFF
V gene: TRBV2; D gene: .; J gene: TRBJ1-3; clone size: once; CDR3 DNA: TGCGCCAGCAGCGATGGGAGCAGGGGAGTTGGAAACACCATATATTTT; CDR3 protein: CASSDGSRGVGNTIYF
V gene: TRBV27; D gene: .; J gene: TRBJ1-1; clone size: few; CDR3 DNA: TGTGCCAGCAGGTCCCCCTATGGCGCTGAAGCTTTCTTT; CDR3 protein: CASRSPYGAEAFF
V gene: TRBV5-1; D gene: .; J gene: TRBJ2-6; clone size: few; CDR3 DNA: TGCGCCAGCAGCTTGGCCCTACGGGGGGCCGGGGCCAACGTCCTGACTTTC; CDR3 protein: CASSLALRGAGANVLTF
V gene: TRBV9; D gene: .; J gene: TRBJ2-5; clone size: .; CDR3 DNA: TGTGCCAGCAGCGTAGGTGATATCTCCACAGCACAAGAGACCCAGTACTTC; CDR3 protein: CASSVGDISTAQETQYF
V gene: TRBV21-1; D gene: .; J gene: TRBJ2-5; clone size: .; CDR3 DNA: TGTGCCAGCAGCAAGAGGGGACAGGGCTACCAAGAGACCCAGTACTTC; CDR3 protein: CASSKRGQGYQETQYF
V gene: TRBV5-6; D gene: .; J gene: TRBJ2-1; clone size: .; CDR3 DNA: TGTGCCAGCAGCTTGGGTTTTCAGGGGCACCCTTTAGATGAGCAGTTCTTC; CDR3 protein: CASSLGFQGHPLDEQFF
V gene: TRBV2; D gene: TRBD2; J gene: TRBJ2-3; clone size: .; CDR3 DNA: TGTGCCAGACGACTGGTAGCGGGAGTCGGGGATACGCAGTATTTT; CDR3 protein: CARRLVAGVGDTQYF
V gene: TRBV12-3/TRBV12-4; D gene: TRBD2; J gene: TRBJ2-5; clone size: few; CDR3 DNA: TGTGCCAGCAGCCGGGGACTAGCGGGAGGGTTCCAAGAGACCCAGTACTTC; CDR3 protein: CASSRGLAGGFQETQYF
V gene: TRBV5-4; D gene: .; J gene: TRBJ2-1; clone size: .; CDR3 DNA: TGTGCCAGCAGCTTGGAGAGCGGCCCCTACAATGAGCAGTTCTTC; CDR3 protein: CASSLESGPYNEQFF
V gene: TRBV19; D gene: .; J gene: TRBJ2-3; clone size: .; CDR3 DNA: TGTGCCAGTAGTACCGTCCGGGGAGGAGCCACAGATACGCAGTATTTT; CDR3 protein: CASSTVRGGATDTQYF
V gene: TRBV4-1; D gene: TRBD2; J gene: TRBJ2-7; clone size: .; CDR3 DNA: TGCGCCAGCAGCCAAGACCTAGCGGGGGGCAAGGACGAGCAGTACTTC; CDR3 protein: CASSQDLAGGKDEQYF
V gene: TRBV5-4; D gene: .; J gene: TRBJ1-2; clone size: .; CDR3 DNA: TGTGCCAGCAGCTTACCCGATGCTATCTATGGCTACACCTTC; CDR3 protein: CASSLPDAIYGYTF
V gene: TRBV13; D gene: .; J gene: TRBJ1-2; clone size: .; CDR3 DNA: TGTGCCAGCAGCTTCGATGGGGCTTTGGGGTATGGCTACACCTTC; CDR3 protein: CASSFDGALGYGYTF
V gene: TRBV29-1; D gene: .; J gene: TRBJ1-2; clone size: few; CDR3 DNA: TGCAGCGTTGAAGATCGGGAGGGGAGCTATGGCTACACCTTC; CDR3 protein: CSVEDREGSYGYTF
V gene: TRBV4-2; D gene: TRBD2; J gene: TRBJ2-7; clone size: .; CDR3 DNA: TGTGCCAGCAGCCAAGATCGGGTAGCGGGAGGCGAGCAGTACTTC; CDR3 protein: CASSQDRVAGGEQYF
V gene: TRBV29-1; D gene: .; J gene: TRBJ1-2; clone size: once; CDR3 DNA: TGCAGCGTTCATGGGCTCCGGGGCTACACCTTC; CDR3 protein: CSVHGLRGYTF
V gene: TRBV20-1; D gene: TRBD1; J gene: TRBJ2-7; clone size: .; CDR3 DNA: TGCAGTGCTAGAGAGAGGACAGGTACCTACGAGCAGTACTTC; CDR3 protein: CSARERTGTYEQYF
V gene: TRBV7-8; D gene: .; J gene: TRBJ2-2; clone size: .; CDR3 DNA: TGTGCCAGCAGCCCAGACCCAGGGAGTACCGGGGAGCTGTTTTTT; CDR3 protein: CASSPDPGSTGELFF
V gene: TRBV11-1; D gene: TRBD1; J gene: TRBJ1-1; clone size: few; CDR3 DNA: TGTGCCAGCAGCCCTCCGGGACAGCTGAACACTGAAGCTTTCTTT; CDR3 protein: CASSPPGQLNTEAFF
V gene: TRBV29-1; D gene: .; J gene: TRBJ2-4; clone size: .; CDR3 DNA: TGCAGCGTTGAAGATCGTGTGCTGGGGCCCCTTATTAAGTACTTC; CDR3 protein: CSVEDRVLGPLIKYF
V gene: TRBV7-8; D gene: .; J gene: TRBJ2-7; clone size: .; CDR3 DNA: TGTGCCAGCAGCTTGGGACCGGAATACGAGCAGTACTTC; CDR3 protein: CASSLGPEYEQYF
V gene: TRBV19; D gene: .; J gene: TRBJ1-2; clone size: .; CDR3 DNA: TGTGCCAGTAGGTACAGCCTGTCTAACTATGGCTACACCTTC; CDR3 protein: CASRYSLSNYGYTF
V gene: TRBV4-3; D gene: .; J gene: TRBJ1-2; clone size: .; CDR3 DNA: TGCGCCAGCAGCCAAGATAGGACATTCTATGGCTACACCTTC; CDR3 protein: CASSQDRTFYGYTF
V gene: TRBV12-3/TRBV12-4; D gene: .; J gene: TRBJ1-1; clone size: few; CDR3 DNA: TGTGCCAGCAGGATAACAGGGAACACTGAAGCTTTCTTT; CDR3 protein: CASRITGNTEAFF
V gene: TRBV24-1; D gene: TRBD2; J gene: TRBJ2-1; clone size: .; CDR3 DNA: TGTGCCACCAGTGCCTCTAGCGGGAGTTTTGAGCAGTTCTTC; CDR3 protein: CATSASSGSFEQFF
V gene: TRBV7-9; D gene: TRBD1; J gene: TRBJ1-2; clone size: .; CDR3 DNA: TGTGCCAGCAGCCCGGAAGGTCGGGACAGGGTTTCGTATGGCTACACCTTC; CDR3 protein: CASSPEGRDRVSYGYTF
V gene: TRBV12-3/TRBV12-4; D gene: TRBD1; J gene: TRBJ1-1; clone size: .; CDR3 DNA: TGTGCCAGCACCCTCGACAGGGTGGCCACTGAAGCTTTCTTT; CDR3 protein: CASTLDRVATEAFF